Sequencing of this T cell receptor beta chain was carried out in a study of cytomegalovirus exposure and HLA in healthy donors. Points from the study as a whole: Within an earlier analysis, most TCR beta V segments proved productive either about 87% or about 30% of the time.

Amplification used 60 Vbeta primers and 13 Jbeta primers. This table comes from immunoSEQ multiplex PCR, and its TCRdb copy is limited to in-frame clones, with some not included. The sample holds more than 250,000 clones, roughly 90% seen once. Points on this clone: Its antigen is currently unknown.

V lost 6 bases to trimming and J lost 3 bases; unmatched junction nucleotides: 5. This CDR3 spans 14 amino acids. Germline CDR1 MNHEY, CDR2 SVGAGI. Material: PBMCs. The TCR sequence derives from a woman under 30 in good health and CMV-seronegative. The V and J genes are TRBV6-5 and TRBJ1-2; 9 bases agree with TRBD1. CDR3 nucleotides: TGTGCCAGCAGCCGACGGGACAGGGACTATGGCTACACCTTC. Encoded protein: CASSRRDRDYGYTF.